Reported below is one T cell receptor (beta chain). The V end was cut by 7 bases, the J end by 5 bases, with 11 bases between. Germline V gene data show CDR1 as MDHEN and CDR2 as SYDVKM. The CDR3 runs to 12 residues. The data were obtained in a study of blood T cell repertoires in COVID-19. Study in general: PBMCs, B-cell-depleted T cells, or T cells were the source of the cDNA or gDNA that made up the material.

Per the authors' pipeline: How many nucleated cells were present was estimated from reference gene primer amplification. Repertoires were generated with immunoSEQ multiplex PCR, while TCRdb's copy carries only in-frame clones and drops some. V and J calls and clone size are given by that table; D and trimming were obtained from the DNA. Counted here are over 300,000 clones, 86% occurring once; the ten biggest clones make up around 1.5%. The rearrangement uses TRBV28 and TRBJ1-2; possible D gene TRBD1, 6 bases. The sequence was obtained from a woman aged 50 to 60 with acute or convalescent COVID-19. The sample taken for sequencing was peripheral blood. The CDR3 DNA follows: TGTGCCAGCACCGGACAGTCGTATGGCTACACCTTC. This gives the protein CASTGQSYGYTF.